The entry below describes one T cell receptor (beta chain). No antigen is known for it. The data stem from a study of blood T cells in healthy people across ages. Points from the study as a whole: A strong correlation was seen between TCR beta diversity and naive T cell percentage. Changes in expanded clonotypes were possibly confounded, as the CMV status of donors was unknown.

The CDR3 consists of 15 residues. V lost 6 bases and J lost 1; bases outside the gene matches: 6. For the second PCR, which ran for roughly 7 to 11 cycles, a sample-barcoded 5' primer and a J-beta primer mix were used. TCRdb reprocessed the 5' RACE reads with MiXCR, giving one entry per CDR3 protein. The table has roughly 2 million distinct CDR3 sequences, 49% seen once. The gene calls are TRBV12-3 or TRBV12-4 and TRBJ2-5; TRBD1 matches at 9 bases. The sequenced sample was blood. The sequence was collected from a middle-aged woman in good health. The CDR3 DNA reads TGTGCCAGCAGGCAGGACAGGGGACCCCAAGAGACCCAGTACTTC. This sequence encodes CASRQDRGPQETQYF.